The 26 T cell receptor beta chains presented below share a single source sample, sequenced in a study of cytomegalovirus exposure and HLA in healthy donors. 60 Vbeta and 13 Jbeta primers were used in PCR. The assay was immunoSEQ multiplex PCR, and TCRdb's table has in-frame clones only and misses some. The table records roughly 120,000 clones, around 78% of them present only once. The sample consisted of PBMCs. The receptors originated from a man in his fifties in good health and CMV-seronegative.

The chain carries TRBV6-1 and TRBJ1-2; 7 nucleotides line up with TRBD1. CDR1 is MNHNS and CDR2 is SASEGT in the germline V gene. The CDR3 totals 15 residues. The V segment lost 0 bases and the J segment 1 base; nucleotides outside the gene matches: 2. The CDR3 sequence: CASSEANRGNYGYTF. CDR3 nucleotide sequence: TGTGCCAGCAGTGAAGCGAACAGGGGTAACTATGGCTACACCTTC.

The chain links TRBV30 to TRBJ2-7, with TRBD1 as a possible D gene (6 bases). Deletions cut 2 bases from V and 6 bases from J, with 11 bases between. Germline V gene sequence: CDR1 GTSNPN, CDR2 SVGIG (reference sequence). The CDR3 is made up of 12 amino acids. CDR3: CAWSQGPREQYF. CDR3 DNA sequence: TGTGCCTGGAGTCAGGGGCCCCGCGAGCAGTACTTC.

This clone occurred a few times. V gene TRBV2 combines with J gene TRBJ2-2; D is possibly TRBD1 (6 bases). The germline CDR1 and CDR2 sequences are SNHLY and FYNNEI. The CDR3 is 13 residues long. Trimming took 8 bases from V and 5 from J, leaving 12 bases between them. Written as DNA, the CDR3 is TGTGCCAGCTATAGTAGGGGGACCGGGGAGCTGTTTTTT. It translates to CASYSRGTGELFF.

The genes are TRBV10-2 and TRBJ2-3; 11 nucleotides line up with TRBD2. The germline V gene encodes CDR1 WSHSY and CDR2 SAAADI. V lost 2 bases, J lost 2 bases, and 6 bases stayed unmatched. The CDR3 contains 17 residues. CDR3 loop: CASSEARLAGFTDTQYF. Written as DNA, the CDR3 is TGCGCCAGCAGTGAGGCGCGACTAGCGGGGTTCACAGATACGCAGTATTTT.

The gene calls are TRBV28 and TRBJ1-2, with unresolved D. The CDR3 runs to 16 residues. In germline, CDR1 is MDHEN, CDR2 SYDVKM. Between the trimmed V and J ends, which lost 3 bases and 0 bases, there was a span of 14 bases. The CDR3 nucleotides read TGTGCCAGCAGTTTTCAGCTCAGTGGGCCTAACTATGGCTACACCTTC. The encoded protein is CASSFQLSGPNYGYTF.

This clone came up a few times. This chain uses TRBV6-1 with TRBJ1-2, with 7 bases that match TRBD1. The CDR3 length is 13 residues. CDR1 MNHNS and CDR2 SASEGT come from the germline V gene. With V trimmed by 3 bases and J by 6 bases, 4 bases remained unmatched. The CDR3 DNA reads TGTGCCAGCAGTGATGACAGGGTGAATGGCTACACCTTC. It is translated as CASSDDRVNGYTF.

V and J are TRBV10-3 and TRBJ1-3; a weak D match, TRBD1 (6 bases). The ends were cut back, 0 bases at V and 4 bases at J, with 13 bases in the middle. The CDR3 is 16 residues long. Germline V CDR1 and CDR2: ENHRY, SYGVKD. The CDR3 spells CAISESVGTSGNTIYF. The CDR3 nucleotides read TGTGCCATCAGTGAGTCGGTCGGGACATCAGGAAACACCATATATTTT.

This CDR3 reads CASSQTGGNTYEQYF. In nucleotides, the CDR3 is TGTGCCAGCAGCCAGACAGGGGGCAATACCTACGAGCAGTACTTC. V gene TRBV7-2 combines with J gene TRBJ2-7; 10 positions agree with TRBD1. CDR1 SGHTA and CDR2 FQGNSA come from the germline V gene. This CDR3 has 15 residues. J lost 2 bases, V lost 5 bases, and 6 bases had no gene match.

The chain has TRBV19 and TRBJ1-3; tentative D call: TRBD1 (5 bases). Per germline, CDR1 LNHDA and CDR2 SQIVND (reference sequence). The CDR3 length is 15 residues. V shed 3 bases and J shed 2 bases, with 11 bases lying between them. The CDR3: CASSIRQGAGNTIYF. The CDR3 DNA reads TGTGCCAGTAGTATCCGGCAGGGCGCTGGAAACACCATATATTTT.

J is TRBJ1-5 and V is TRBV7-6, with D unclear. Germline lookup yields CDR1 SGHVS and CDR2 FNYEAQ. This CDR3 is 16 amino acids long. Trimming stripped 1 base from V and 6 bases from J, with 16 bases between. CDR3 sequence: CASSLVSGRCRQPQHF. For the CDR3, the DNA is TGTGCCAGCAGCTTAGTGAGTGGTCGTTGTCGTCAGCCCCAGCATTTT.

This chain joins TRBV9 and TRBJ2-2; D not resolved. Trimming cost V 0 bases and J 1 base, with 7 bases left between them. The CDR3 is made up of 15 amino acids. Germline-derived CDR1 and CDR2 are SGDLS and YYNGEE. CDR3 residues: CASSVGAENTGELFF. The CDR3 nucleotides read TGTGCCAGCAGCGTAGGGGCAGAGAACACCGGGGAGCTGTTTTTT.

This chain uses TRBV4-1 with TRBJ2-5, with 10 positions matching TRBD2. The CDR3 loop spans 18 amino acids. Trimming cost V 4 bases and J 2 bases; bases outside gene matches: 13. The germline gives CDR1 MGHRA, CDR2 YSYEKL. Written as DNA, the CDR3 is TGCGCCAGCAGCCCCTTACCCTCCCTAGCGGGGGCTCAAGAGACCCAGTACTTC. Its translation: CASSPLPSLAGAQETQYF.

The V gene is TRBV6-1, the J gene TRBJ2-5; 7 bases fit TRBD1. From germline, CDR1 is MNHNS and CDR2 SASEGT. J gave up 1 base and V 4 bases, and 6 bases lay outside the gene matches. CDR3 length: 15 residues. CDR3 amino acids: CASSGRQGTQETQYF. The CDR3 region has the DNA TGTGCCAGCAGTGGCAGACAGGGCACCCAAGAGACCCAGTACTTC.

The chain has TRBV5-8 and TRBJ2-5; D not resolved. V lost 1 base and J lost 7, with 8 bases in between. This CDR3 region has 12 residues. Germline CDR1 reads SGHTS; CDR2 reads YDEGEE. The CDR3 here is CASSLLSPTQYF. CDR3 sequence (DNA): TGTGCCAGCAGCTTGTTATCTCCGACCCAGTACTTC.

The chain couples TRBV5-4 to TRBJ2-7; 9 bases match TRBD1. The trim removed 2 bases at V and 2 bases at J, leaving 5 bases unmatched. The length of the CDR3 is 15 residues. The germline gives CDR1 SGHNT, CDR2 YYREEE (reference sequence). CDR3 in DNA: TGTGCCAGCAGCTTCCCCGGGGACAGGGCCTACGAGCAGTACTTC. Translated: CASSFPGDRAYEQYF.

The CDR3 DNA is TGTGCCAGCAGCTTAGGAGGGGCCCAAGAGACCCAGTACTTC. As protein: CASSLGGAQETQYF. The J gene is TRBJ2-5, the V gene TRBV13, with D perhaps TRBD1 (5 bases). The CDR3 is 14 residues long. Germline CDR1 reads PRHDT; CDR2 reads FYEKMQ (reference sequence). Trimming stripped 0 bases from V and 1 base from J, with 6 bases between.

The chain recombines TRBV5-4 with TRBJ1-2; the match to TRBD1 covers 9 bases. Germline V CDR1 and CDR2: SGHNT, YYREEE (reference sequence). The V gene end was trimmed by 4 bases and the J gene end by 5 bases; junction bases not matched to a gene: 6. The CDR3 spans 14 residues. DNA for the CDR3: TGTGCCAGCAGCCGGACAGGGGAAACGTATGGCTACACCTTC. Residues: CASSRTGETYGYTF.

The rearrangement uses TRBV29-1 and TRBJ2-3; TRBD2 matches 7 bases. The CDR3 loop spans 14 amino acids. CDR1 is SQVTM and CDR2 is ANQGSEA in the germline V gene. With V trimmed by 8 bases and J by 0 bases, 8 bases remained unmatched. The CDR3 loop reads CSLETGGSTDTQYF. The CDR3 bases are TGCAGCCTAGAAACGGGGGGAAGCACAGATACGCAGTATTTT.

The genes are TRBV5-1 and TRBJ2-5, with 9 bases fitting TRBD2. Germline loops: CDR1 SGHRS, CDR2 YFSETQ. The J segment lost 3 bases and the V segment lost 4 bases, leaving 7 bases of the junction unmatched. The CDR3 covers 15 residues. The CDR3 loop is CASSRWASGEETQYF. The CDR3 nucleotides are TGCGCCAGCAGCCGCTGGGCTAGCGGGGAAGAGACCCAGTACTTC.

The V gene is TRBV27, the J gene TRBJ2-5, with 14 bases aligning to TRBD2. The CDR3 has 13 amino acids. Germline V gene lookup returns CDR1 MNHEY and CDR2 SMNVEV (reference sequence). Unmatched junction bases numbered 4, after V lost 5 bases and J lost 11 bases. CDR3 in amino acids: CASSLGLAGEQYF. CDR3 in DNA: TGTGCCAGCAGTCTGGGACTAGCGGGGGAGCAGTACTTC.

This clone was recorded a few times. This rearrangement joins TRBV9 to TRBJ1-6; 9 bases line up with TRBD1. CDR3 length: 14 residues. Per germline, CDR1 SGDLS and CDR2 YYNGEE. The ends lost 2 bases at V and 11 bases at J; junction bases unmatched: 5. This CDR3 reads CASSVDRGSAPLHF. The CDR3 coding sequence is TGTGCCAGCAGCGTCGACAGGGGGTCTGCACCCCTCCACTTT.

The chain joins TRBV6-5 to TRBJ1-2; D possibly corresponds to TRBD1 (5 bases). This CDR3 is built from 14 residues. The V end lost 2 bases, the J end lost 5 bases, and 12 bases lay between the germline ends. Germline V gene lookup returns CDR1 MNHEY and CDR2 SVGAGI. This CDR3 reads CASSYGPGRYGYTF. The CDR3 region has the DNA TGTGCCAGCAGTTACGGGCCAGGGCGATATGGCTACACCTTC.

The rearrangement links TRBV9 to TRBJ1-3; 7 bases are shared with TRBD1. This CDR3 spans 16 amino acids. In germline, CDR1 is SGDLS, CDR2 YYNGEE. Trimming took 1 base from V and 2 from J; bases not matched to a gene: 6. The CDR3 nucleotides read TGTGCCAGCAGCGTAACGAGGGGGCTGGCTGGAAACACCATATATTTT. Amino acids: CASSVTRGLAGNTIYF.

The genes are TRBV6-6 and TRBJ1-5, with 7 bases identical to TRBD1. The CDR3 has 15 amino acids. Losses at the gene ends were 2 bases for V and 2 bases for J; bases not matched to a gene: 3. Looked up from germline, CDR1 is MNHNY and CDR2 is SVGAGI (reference sequence). CDR3 bases: TGTGCCAGCAGTTACCTCGGACAGGGCAATCAGCCCCAGCATTTT. Protein product: CASSYLGQGNQPQHF.

The rearrangement links TRBV4-1 to TRBJ2-5; D perhaps matches TRBD1 (6 bases). The CDR3 runs to 15 residues. Trimming removed 0 bases from V and 5 bases from J, with 13 bases in between. Germline V gene sequence: CDR1 MGHRA, CDR2 YSYEKL. The CDR3 region has the DNA TGCGCCAGCAGCCAAGAAGGGCAGGGGCGGGAGACCCAGTACTTC. Translated: CASSQEGQGRETQYF.

V usage is TRBV4-3 and J usage is TRBJ2-1; TRBD2 might be the D (5 bases). Germline V gene sequence: CDR1 LGHNA, CDR2 YSLEER. The CDR3 sequence is 16 residues long. V lost 0 bases and J lost 3, with 12 bases in between. The CDR3 sequence: CASSQETGGLYNEQFF. CDR3 sequence (DNA): TGCGCCAGCAGCCAAGAAACCGGTGGACTCTACAATGAGCAGTTCTTC.